Presented here are 16 T cell receptor beta chains from one specimen sequenced in a study of Ad26.COV2.S vaccination and SARS-CoV-2 variants. The treatment: roughly 19 received Ad26.COV2.S at low or high dose, single or two shots; about 5 received placebo; per-sample allocation not given. Collection of samples fell on day 63 after the first vaccine or placebo injection. Data came from immunoSEQ multiplex PCR; TCRdb stores just in-frame clones and leaves some out. The sample contains some 450,000 clones, 80% to 95% of which appear only once. Sequences were derived from peripheral blood, sampled in a trial of Ad26.COV2.S vaccine versus placebo. The receptors were sampled from a person aged 18-60 years who received the Ad26.COV2.S COVID-19 vaccine or a placebo.

This chain joins TRBV6-2 or TRBV6-3 and TRBJ2-1; D is undetermined. The germline V gene encodes CDR1 MNHEY and CDR2 SVGEGT. The CDR3 contains 15 residues. Trimming shortened V by 2 bases and J by 2 bases, and 10 bases separated the two germline ends. The CDR3 loop reads CASSYIANPYNEQFF. CDR3 DNA: TGTGCCAGCAGTTACATCGCTAACCCCTACAATGAGCAGTTCTTC.

This chain joins TRBV19 and TRBJ2-2, with D unresolved. The V and J ends lost 1 base and 4 bases respectively, with 4 bases between them. The CDR3 runs 13 residues. Germline assignment: CDR1 LNHDA and CDR2 SQIVND (reference sequence). CDR3 coding DNA: TGTGCCAGTAGTATAGTAACCACCGGGGAGCTGTTTTTT. This encodes CASSIVTTGELFF.

The chain uses TRBV7-6 and TRBJ2-3; 13 positions agree with TRBD2. V was pared by 1 base and J by 6 bases, with 4 bases of the junction left unmatched. From germline, CDR1 is SGHVS and CDR2 FNYEAQ. The CDR3 contains 16 residues. CDR3 sequence (DNA): TGTGCCAGCAGCTTAGGACTAGCGGGAGGTTCGGATACGCAGTATTTT. Translating gives CASSLGLAGGSDTQYF.

This chain connects TRBV6-5 to TRBJ2-7; 10 bases map to TRBD1. CDR1 and CDR2 (germline): MNHEY, SVGAGI. V shed 6 bases, J shed 2 bases, and the junction held 7 bases outside the gene matches. The CDR3 loop spans 15 amino acids. DNA of the CDR3: TGTGCCAGCAGCAAGGACAGGGGGAGCGCCTACGAGCAGTACTTC. Translated: CASSKDRGSAYEQYF.

The rearrangement links TRBV15 to TRBJ2-5, with a weak D call TRBD1 (6 bases). Germline-derived CDR1 and CDR2 are LNHNV and YYDKDF (reference sequence). This CDR3 contains 16 residues. Trimming stripped 1 base from V and 1 base from J, with 13 bases between. CDR3 loop: CATSRGIGQSQETQYF. In nucleotides, the CDR3 is TGTGCCACCAGCAGAGGCATAGGACAGAGCCAAGAGACCCAGTACTTC.

V is TRBV2 and J is TRBJ2-5; TRBD2 agrees at 11 bases. CDR3 length: 14 residues. The ends lost 8 bases at V and 0 bases at J; junction bases unmatched: 2. Germline assignment: CDR1 SNHLY and CDR2 FYNNEI. The CDR3 loop reads CASVSGRDQETQYF. For the CDR3, the DNA is TGTGCCAGCGTTAGCGGGAGGGACCAAGAGACCCAGTACTTC.

The V and J genes are TRBV7-9 and TRBJ2-3, with 11 bases aligning to TRBD2. This CDR3 is built from 14 residues. The J segment lost 4 bases and the V segment lost 5 bases, leaving 2 bases of the junction unmatched. The germline V gene encodes CDR1 SEHNR and CDR2 FQNEAQ (reference sequence). CDR3 loop: CASSMGLAADTQYF. As DNA, the CDR3 is TGTGCCAGCAGCATGGGACTAGCGGCAGATACGCAGTATTTT.

The genes are TRBV4-2 and TRBJ2-7; 7 bases align to TRBD1. This CDR3 is 17 amino acids long. V lost 0 bases and J lost 2; bases outside the gene matches: 10. Looked up from germline, CDR1 is LGHNA and CDR2 is YNFKEQ. The CDR3 loop reads CASSQDLGQAVAYEQYF. The CDR3 bases are TGTGCCAGCAGCCAAGATCTCGGACAGGCGGTCGCCTACGAGCAGTACTTC.

The V gene is TRBV5-5, the J gene TRBJ2-7, with D uncertain. The CDR3 spans 11 residues. Trimming shortened V by 4 bases and J by 0 bases, and 2 bases separated the two germline ends. Germline V gene data show CDR1 as SGHKS and CDR2 as YYEKEE (reference sequence). The CDR3 loop is CASSPSYEQYF. CDR3 coding DNA: TGTGCCAGCAGCCCCTCCTACGAGCAGTACTTC.

This clone was picked up one time. CDR3 sequence: CASSAPGQGAGELFF. DNA for the CDR3: TGTGCCAGCAGCGCACCGGGACAGGGGGCCGGGGAGCTGTTTTTT. This chain connects TRBV7-2 to TRBJ2-2; 11 bases line up with TRBD1. V lost 5 bases, J lost 6 bases, and 5 bases stayed unmatched. In germline, CDR1 is SGHTA, CDR2 FQGNSA. The CDR3 is made up of 15 amino acids.

V and J are TRBV3-1 (or the pseudogene TRBV3-2) and TRBJ2-1, with D uncertain. CDR3 length: 14 amino acids. Germline-derived CDR1 and CDR2 are LGHDT and YNNKEL (reference sequence). V lost 1 base to trimming and J lost 4 bases, with 8 bases between them. The CDR3 DNA follows: TGTGCCAGCAGCCAAGGCCCAGGTTACAATGAGCAGTTCTTC. Its protein is CASSQGPGYNEQFF.

J is TRBJ2-3 and V is TRBV7-2; D is undetermined. Trimming removed 0 bases from V and 0 bases from J, with 4 bases in between. Germline assignment: CDR1 SGHTA and CDR2 FQGNSA. This CDR3 has 14 residues. CDR3 in DNA: TGTGCCAGCAGCTTAGCTAGCAGCACAGATACGCAGTATTTT. As protein: CASSLASSTDTQYF. Drawing the rest from reference TRBV7-2 and TRBJ2-3, the complete variable domain is GAGVSQSPSNKVTEKGKDVELRCDPISGHTALYWYRQSLGQGLEFLIYFQGNSAPDKSGLPSDRFSAERTGGSVSTLTIQRTQQEDSAVYLCASSLASSTDTQYFGPGTRLTVL.

J is TRBJ2-5 and V is TRBV6-5, with D perhaps matching TRBD2 (6 bases). V lost 6 bases, J lost 2 bases, and 16 bases lay in between. The CDR3 runs 15 residues. Germline values: CDR1 MNHEY, CDR2 SVGAGI. The DNA for the CDR3 is TGTGCCAGCAGCCTCTCCCCCGGGGGACAAGAGACCCAGTACTTC. Translated, it gives CASSLSPGGQETQYF.

CDR3 sequence (DNA): TGTGCCAGCGGACAGGGGGCAACAGATACGCAGTATTTT. It codes for CASGQGATDTQYF. The chain carries TRBV6-4 and TRBJ2-3; 11 bases agree with TRBD1. The CDR3 length is 13 residues. Germline loops: CDR1 MRHNA, CDR2 SNTAGT. After removal of 8 bases from V and 3 bases from J, the junction contained 1 base not matched to a gene.

This chain joins TRBV29-1 and TRBJ2-3, with unresolved D. The CDR3 spans 10 residues. Germline assignment: CDR1 SQVTM and CDR2 ANQGSEA. The ends were cut back, 5 bases at V and 2 bases at J, with 2 bases in the middle. The CDR3 nucleotides are TGCAGCGTTTACACAGATACGCAGTATTTT. Its protein product is CSVYTDTQYF.

The rearrangement joins TRBV28 to TRBJ2-3, with TRBD1 as a possible D gene (5 bases). Trimming took off 11 bases at V and 2 bases at J, with 14 bases between the two ends. The V gene's germline CDR1 is MDHEN and CDR2 SYDVKM. This CDR3 comprises 13 residues. The CDR3 protein is CAFSDRFTDTQYF. CDR3 DNA: TGTGCCTTTAGTGACAGATTCACAGATACGCAGTATTTT. Together with reference TRBV28 and TRBJ2-3, the CDR3 gives the full variable domain: DVKVTQSSRYLVKRTGEKVFLECVQDMDHENMFWYRQDPGLGLRLIYFSYDVKMKEKGDIPEGYSVSREKKERFSLILESASTNQTSMYLCAFSDRFTDTQYFGPGTRLTVL.